Shown below are 25 T cell receptor beta chains from a single sample sequenced in a study of PD-L1 blockade in urothelial cancer. Generated by immunoSEQ multiplex PCR, the TCRdb table keeps only in-frame clones and is missing some. The data contain about 30,000 clones, over 80% of them seen just once; the ten biggest clones take up roughly 2.1%. Sequencing was performed on PBMCs, taken around atezolizumab (anti-PD-L1) treatment. The receptor set was obtained from a man aged 45-65 years with urothelial cancer.

This chain joins TRBV19 and TRBJ2-2; 9 nucleotides match TRBD2. Trimming cost V 6 bases and J 6 bases; bases outside gene matches: 5. Germline CDR1 LNHDA, CDR2 SQIVND (reference sequence). CDR3 length equals 14 residues. CDR3 sequence (DNA): TGTGCCAGTAGGGTGACTAGCGGAGCCGGGGAGCTGTTTTTT. It encodes CASRVTSGAGELFF.

This clone was seen only a few times. The chain recombines TRBV7-9 with TRBJ2-7; D gene unclear. The germline V and J ends were trimmed by 0 bases and 4 bases, with 13 bases remaining between them. This CDR3 contains 15 residues. In germline, CDR1 is SEHNR, CDR2 FQNEAQ (reference sequence). The CDR3 sequence is CASSLALSRSYEQYF. The CDR3 DNA is TGTGCCAGCAGCTTAGCGCTGTCTAGATCATACGAGCAGTACTTC.

This chain links TRBV5-1 with TRBJ1-3; D is unclear. Germline V gives CDR1 SGHRS, CDR2 YFSETQ. With 0 bases removed from V and 0 bases from J, the gap between germline ends came to 7 bases. The CDR3 extends over 15 amino acids. The CDR3 region has the DNA TGCGCCAGCAGCTTGGACAGTACCTCTGGAAACACCATATATTTT. As protein: CASSLDSTSGNTIYF.

The chain couples TRBV19 to TRBJ2-2; TRBD2 matches at 8 bases. V shed 6 bases, J shed 4 bases, and the junction held 4 bases outside the gene matches. CDR1 LNHDA and CDR2 SQIVND come from the germline V gene (reference sequence). The CDR3 runs to 14 residues. CDR3 nucleotides: TGTGCCAGTAGGCAGCGGGAGAGCACCGGGGAGCTGTTTTTT. It yields the protein CASRQRESTGELFF. Variable domain in full (rest from reference TRBV19 and TRBJ2-2): DGGITQSPKYLFRKEGQNVTLSCEQNLNHDAMYWYRQDPGQGLRLIYYSQIVNDFQKGDIAEGYSVSREKKESFPLTVTSAQKNPTAFYLCASRQRESTGELFFGEGSRLTVL.

The rearrangement joins TRBV9 to TRBJ2-1, with 12 bases lining up with TRBD2. Germline loops: CDR1 SGDLS, CDR2 YYNGEE. J gave up 6 bases and V 0 bases, and 4 bases lay outside the gene matches. This CDR3 comprises 16 residues. The CDR3 nucleotides read TGTGCCAGCAGCGTAGATCTAGCGGGGGGGCTCAATGAGCAGTTCTTC. Protein product: CASSVDLAGGLNEQFF.

The chain joins TRBV2 to TRBJ2-7; no firm D call. The CDR3 extends over 14 amino acids. CDR1 and CDR2 from the germline V gene are SNHLY and FYNNEI. CDR3 in amino acids: CASREGSSSYEQYV. DNA for the CDR3: TGTGCCAGCAGAGAAGGGTCTAGCTCCTACGAGCAGTACGTC.

CDR3 amino acids: CASSLGLAGNEQFF. CDR3 coding DNA: TGTGCCAGCAGCTTAGGGCTAGCCGGTAATGAGCAGTTCTTC. The chain uses TRBV11-3 and TRBJ2-1, with D perhaps TRBD2 (5 bases). The germline CDR1 and CDR2 sequences are SGHNT and YENEEA. V lost 1 base to trimming and J lost 7 bases, with 11 bases between them. CDR3 length equals 14 residues.

The V and J genes are TRBV18 and TRBJ2-7; D might be TRBD2 (5 bases). Between the trimmed V and J ends, which lost 6 bases and 4 bases, there was a span of 10 bases. The CDR3 runs to 12 residues. CDR1 is KGHSH and CDR2 is LQKENI in the germline V gene. CDR3 in DNA: TGTGCCAGCTCTTCCGGGAATTACGAGCAGTACGTC. Residues: CASSSGNYEQYV.

The CDR3 protein is CASSLDSGSGGNEQFF. The CDR3 DNA is TGTGCCAGCAGCTTAGACTCGGGTAGCGGGGGTAATGAGCAGTTCTTC. The chain couples TRBV7-6 to TRBJ2-1; 9 bases match TRBD2. V lost 1 base, J lost 7 bases, and 8 bases stayed unmatched. The CDR3 extends over 16 amino acids. Germline V gene sequence: CDR1 SGHVS, CDR2 FNYEAQ.

This chain connects TRBV11-3 to TRBJ1-1; no firm D call. There are 13 residues in the CDR3. The germline V gene encodes CDR1 SGHNT and CDR2 YENEEA. Trimming stripped 3 bases from V and 1 base from J, with 6 bases between. The CDR3 spells CASSFGPNTEAFF. CDR3 sequence (DNA): TGTGCCAGCAGCTTTGGGCCGAACACTGAAGCTTTCTTT.

This sequence joins TRBV11-2 and TRBJ2-7; D gene uncertain. With 4 bases removed from V and 4 bases from J, the gap between germline ends came to 2 bases. Germline-derived CDR1 and CDR2 are SGHAT and FQNNGV. CDR3 size: 10 residues. CDR3 loop: CASSSYEQYF. DNA of the CDR3: TGTGCCAGCAGCTCGTACGAGCAGTACTTC.

The rearrangement links TRBV7-6 to TRBJ1-1; 8 bases align to TRBD1. The junction had 13 bases not matched to a gene; V was cut back by 0 bases and J by 4 bases. Germline CDR1 is SGHVS and CDR2 is FNYEAQ. The CDR3 is 18 residues long. CDR3 in amino acids: CASSLAGGGDRRGTEAFF. CDR3 sequence (DNA): TGTGCCAGCAGCTTAGCGGGGGGAGGGGACAGGAGGGGCACTGAAGCTTTCTTT.

The J gene is TRBJ2-5, the V gene TRBV4-1; D might be TRBD1 (6 bases). This CDR3 is built from 15 residues. Germline CDR1 and CDR2: MGHRA and YSYEKL. V was pared by 4 bases and J by 2 bases, with 14 bases between. This CDR3 reads CASSPSSTGQETQYF. The CDR3 coding sequence is TGCGCCAGCAGCCCCTCGTCGACAGGTCAAGAGACCCAGTACTTC.

This clone was seen only once. V gene TRBV5-4 combines with J gene TRBJ2-2; D gene unclear. The CDR3 loop spans 12 amino acids. Germline V CDR1 and CDR2: SGHNT, YYREEE (reference sequence). With 2 bases removed from V and 5 bases from J, the gap between germline ends came to 4 bases. This CDR3 is CASSFGTGELFF. The CDR3 nucleotides read TGTGCCAGCAGCTTCGGGACCGGGGAGCTGTTTTTT.

The chain uses TRBV6-6 and TRBJ1-1; 12 nucleotides align to TRBD1. With 7 bases clipped from V and 1 base from J, the junction kept 7 bases outside the gene matches. The length of the CDR3 is 16 residues. Germline lookup yields CDR1 MNHNY and CDR2 SVGAGI (reference sequence). The CDR3, as DNA: TGTGCCAGCAAGAAGGGACAGGGGGCCGGGAACACTGAAGCTTTCTTT. It is translated as CASKKGQGAGNTEAFF.

The CDR3 is CASSVGRGEYYGYTF. The CDR3 coding sequence is TGTGCCAGCAGCGTAGGCCGGGGGGAGTACTATGGCTACACCTTC. V usage is TRBV9 and J usage is TRBJ1-2, with TRBD1 as a possible D gene (5 bases). The length of the CDR3 is 15 residues. The V gene lost 0 bases and the J gene lost 3 bases, with 12 bases spanning the gap. The germline CDR1 and CDR2 sequences are SGDLS and YYNGEE. Full variable domain (remainder filled in from reference TRBV9 and TRBJ1-2): DSGVTQTPKHLITATGQRVTLRCSPRSGDLSVYWYQQSLDQGLQFLIQYYNGEERAKGNILERFSAQQFPDLHSELNLSSLELGDSALYFCASSVGRGEYYGYTFGSGTRLTVV.

The CDR3 nucleotides are TGTGCCAGCAGTGAGATCCACAGGGGCAATCAGCCCCAGCATTTT. Amino acid sequence: CASSEIHRGNQPQHF. The chain joins TRBV6-1 to TRBJ1-5, with D possibly matching TRBD1 (6 bases). The CDR3 has 15 residues. The germline V gene has CDR1 MNHNS and CDR2 SASEGT. Trimming cost V 3 bases and J 2 bases, with 11 bases left between them.

The CDR3, as DNA: TGTGCCAGCTCACCAGCCACACGCGAGCAGTACTTC. Amino acid sequence: CASSPATREQYF. The chain is built from TRBV18 and TRBJ2-7, with D uncertain. The CDR3 spans 12 residues. Trimming removed 2 bases from V and 6 bases from J, with 8 bases in between. Germline values: CDR1 KGHSH, CDR2 LQKENI.

The genes are TRBV7-3 and TRBJ1-6; 8 bases agree with TRBD1. Trimming removed 4 bases from V and 8 bases from J; junction bases left unmatched: 4. The CDR3 consists of 14 residues. Per the germline V gene, CDR1 is SGHTA and CDR2 is FQGTGA. The CDR3: CASSSTGAYSPLHF. CDR3 DNA: TGTGCCAGCAGCTCGACAGGGGCATATTCACCCCTCCACTTT.

The CDR3 is CASSKQGRTGELFF. CDR3 nucleotide sequence: TGTGCCAGCAGCAAACAGGGGAGAACCGGGGAGCTGTTTTTT. The V call is TRBV11-1, the J call TRBJ2-2; 7 bases agree with TRBD1. CDR1 SGHAT and CDR2 FQDESV come from the germline V gene (reference sequence). CDR3 size: 14 residues. Germline trimming cut 5 bases from V and 5 bases from J; bases unmatched to any gene: 5. Based on the CDR3 plus reference TRBV11-1 and TRBJ2-2, the full variable domain is EAEVAQSPRYKITEKSQAVAFWCDPISGHATLYWYRQILGQGPELLVQFQDESVVDDSQLPKDRFSAERLKGVDSTLKIQPAELGDSAMYLCASSKQGRTGELFFGEGSRLTVL.

This clone was seen just once. This chain joins TRBV28 and TRBJ1-2; D is unresolved. Trimming took 3 bases from V and 8 from J, leaving 19 bases between them. The length of the CDR3 is 15 residues. The germline CDR1 and CDR2 sequences are MDHEN and SYDVKM. CDR3 coding DNA: TGTGCCAGCAGTTTGGTGACCGAGGGCGCAGGAGGCTACACCTTC. It encodes CASSLVTEGAGGYTF.

The J gene is TRBJ2-5, the V gene TRBV6-6; TRBD2 is a possible D gene (6 bases). V lost 3 bases and J 5 bases, leaving 13 bases between the germline ends. Per the germline V gene, CDR1 is MNHNY and CDR2 is SVGAGI (reference sequence). The CDR3 sequence is 14 residues long. The CDR3 nucleotides are TGTGCCAGCAGTTATATTTTTGGAGGGGAGACCCAGTACTTC. Its protein is CASSYIFGGETQYF.

This chain links TRBV4-1 with TRBJ2-2; 7 bases are shared with TRBD1. This CDR3 comprises 15 residues. Germline trimming cut 0 bases from V and 6 bases from J; bases unmatched to any gene: 4. CDR1 and CDR2 from the germline V gene are MGHRA and YSYEKL. The CDR3 loop reads CASSQDRGRPGELFF. CDR3 coding DNA: TGCGCCAGCAGCCAAGATAGGGGGCGACCCGGGGAGCTGTTTTTT.

V and J are TRBV19 and TRBJ1-1; tentatively, D is TRBD1 (6 bases). The CDR3 runs 13 residues. CDR1 is LNHDA, CDR2 SQIVND, per germline (reference sequence). V lost 8 bases to trimming and J lost 6 bases, with 16 bases between them. This chain's CDR3 is CASRAQGSPEAFF. Here the CDR3 DNA reads TGTGCCAGTCGGGCCCAGGGGTCCCCTGAAGCTTTCTTT.

In this sample, this clone turned up once. The V gene is TRBV18, the J gene TRBJ1-1; D might be TRBD1 (6 bases). V lost 6 bases to trimming and J lost 10 bases, with 21 bases between them. The CDR3 sequence is 14 residues long. CDR1 and CDR2 (germline): KGHSH, LQKENI. In DNA form, the CDR3 reads TGTGCCAGCTCGCGCGAACCTGAACAGGGACGAGCTTTCTTT. Its protein product is CASSREPEQGRAFF.